The source of this TCR beta chain is a study of OX40 agonist ivuxolimab in advanced cancers. The CDR3 has 14 amino acids. Unmatched junction bases numbered 6, after V lost 4 bases and J lost 7 bases. The germline CDR1 and CDR2 sequences are SGHDT and YYEEEE. Some clones are missing from TCRdb's copy, which holds only in-frame ones; the method was immunoSEQ multiplex PCR. The sample records around 84,000 clones, under 95% being singletons. V usage is TRBV5-6 and J usage is TRBJ2-7; the match to TRBD1 covers 12 bases. This TCR derives from an adult with an advanced solid tumor such as melanoma, head and neck, liver or kidney cancer. The sample was CD4+ or CD8+ T cells sorted from blood, taken in a trial of the OX40 agonist ivuxolimab. The CDR3 is CASSAGQGASEQYF. The CDR3 bases are TGTGCCAGCAGCGCGGGACAGGGGGCGAGTGAGCAGTACTTC.